The clone carrying this T cell receptor beta chain was counted a single time. The CDR3 totals 13 residues. Only in-frame clones appear in the TCRdb table, and some are missing; sequencing was by immunoSEQ multiplex PCR. The top ten clones hold around 10% of a sample with about 280,000 clones, 85% to 90% of them seen once. The Seattle patients, enrolled during active infection, were followed longitudinally. This sample was taken from a study of blood T cell repertoires in COVID-19. Material for sequencing was peripheral blood. This clonotype was sampled from a woman between 25 and 40 years old with COVID-19, enrolled during active disease. This chain uses TRBV21-1 with TRBJ2-1; the DNA was not used to check the table's D call, TRBD2. TRBV21-1 constitutes a pseudogene. CDR3 loop: CASSPFCGNEQFF. The DNA of the CDR3 is TGTGCCAGCAGCCCTTTCTGCGGCAACGAGCAGTTCTTC.